Below, 6 T cell receptor beta chains from the same sample are listed, as sequenced in a study of T cell responses to AZD1222 COVID-19 vaccine. Only in-frame clones appear in the TCRdb table, and some are missing; sequencing was by immunoSEQ multiplex PCR. The sample contains more than 15,000 clones, roughly 90% of which appear only once. The source was peripheral blood, collected 28 days after the second AZD1222 dose. These receptors all come from an adult who received the AZD1222 COVID-19 vaccine.

The V call is TRBV6-1, the J call TRBJ2-7, with D perhaps matching TRBD2 (5 bases). V was trimmed by 1 base and J by 1 base, leaving 14 bases between them. CDR1 and CDR2 (germline): MNHNS, SASEGT. The CDR3 loop spans 16 amino acids. The CDR3 protein is CASSEGADLTSYEQYF. The CDR3 bases are TGTGCCAGCAGTGAAGGGGCGGACTTAACATCCTACGAGCAGTACTTC.

The chain carries TRBV7-9 and TRBJ2-4, with 11 bases fitting TRBD2. Germline V gene lookup returns CDR1 SEHNR and CDR2 FQNEAQ (reference sequence). The CDR3 consists of 17 residues. The V gene end was trimmed by 4 bases and the J gene end by 8 bases; junction bases not matched to a gene: 13. CDR3 residues: CASSSAALAGGRDIQYF. The CDR3 region has the DNA TGTGCCAGCAGCTCCGCGGCCTTAGCGGGGGGGCGCGACATTCAGTACTTC.

CDR3 DNA sequence: TGTGCCAGCAGCTTGCGGCGGCTAGGGGCCTATGGCTACACCTTC. Its translation: CASSLRRLGAYGYTF. J is TRBJ1-2 and V is TRBV5-6; TRBD1 might be the D (5 bases). V was trimmed by 1 base and J by 4 bases, leaving 14 bases between them. CDR3 length: 15 residues. Germline V gene sequence: CDR1 SGHDT, CDR2 YYEEEE.

This clone has a single count. V usage is TRBV11-3 and J usage is TRBJ2-1; tentative D call: TRBD2 (7 bases). CDR1 SGHNT and CDR2 YENEEA come from the germline V gene. There are 14 residues in the CDR3. The ends were cut back, 5 bases at V and 10 bases at J, with 18 bases in the middle. The chain's CDR3 is CASSPPEGGGEQFF. CDR3 nucleotides: TGTGCCAGCAGCCCCCCGGAGGGAGGGGGGGAGCAGTTCTTC.

This chain joins TRBV28 and TRBJ1-5; 10 nucleotides match TRBD1. This CDR3 comprises 15 residues. J was trimmed by 6 bases and V by 6 bases; bases with no gene match: 8. CDR1 is MDHEN, CDR2 SYDVKM, per germline. The CDR3 DNA reads TGTGCCAGCAGACCGGGACAGGGGTACACTCAGCCCCAGCATTTT. Protein: CASRPGQGYTQPQHF.

V gene TRBV28 combines with J gene TRBJ1-1; tentatively, D is TRBD1 (5 bases). CDR3 length equals 11 residues. The V gene's germline CDR1 is MDHEN and CDR2 SYDVKM. Between the trimmed V and J ends, which lost 5 bases and 7 bases, there was a span of 8 bases. CDR3 nucleotides: TGTGCCAGCAGTCGAGACAGTGAAGCTTTCTTT. Translating gives CASSRDSEAFF.